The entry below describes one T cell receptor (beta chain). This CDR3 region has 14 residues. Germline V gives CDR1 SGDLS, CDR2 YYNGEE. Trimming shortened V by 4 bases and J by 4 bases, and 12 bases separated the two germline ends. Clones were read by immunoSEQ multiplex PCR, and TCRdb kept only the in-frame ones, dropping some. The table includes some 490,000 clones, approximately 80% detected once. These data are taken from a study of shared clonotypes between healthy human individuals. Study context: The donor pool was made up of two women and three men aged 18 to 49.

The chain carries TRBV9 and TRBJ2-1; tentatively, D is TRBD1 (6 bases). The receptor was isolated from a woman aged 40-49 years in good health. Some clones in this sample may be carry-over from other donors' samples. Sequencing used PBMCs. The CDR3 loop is CASSPRTVYNEQFF. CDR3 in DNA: TGTGCCAGCAGCCCTCGGACAGTTTACAATGAGCAGTTCTTC.